The 2 T cell receptor beta chains presented below share a single source sample, sequenced in a study of blood T cell repertoires in COVID-19. Assay used: immunoSEQ multiplex PCR; TCRdb lists only in-frame clones, some missing. In the table there are 60,000 or so clones, 75% to 90% of which are singletons. Source material: peripheral blood. These receptors were collected from a human donor with acute or convalescent COVID-19. The donor label of this sample is uncertain.

The rearrangement uses TRBV5-1 and TRBJ1-2; D unclear. Looked up from germline, CDR1 is SGHRS and CDR2 is YFSETQ. This CDR3 has 13 amino acids. The V and J ends lost 0 bases and 5 bases respectively, with 8 bases between them. This CDR3 is CASSLDGRYGYTF. The DNA of the CDR3 is TGCGCCAGCAGCTTGGATGGGAGGTATGGCTACACCTTC.

This clone occurred once. This chain links TRBV24-1 with TRBJ1-5; D unresolved. The germline V gene encodes CDR1 KGHDR and CDR2 SFDVKD. The CDR3 is 12 amino acids. With 0 bases removed from V and 7 bases from J, the gap between germline ends came to 3 bases. DNA for the CDR3: TGTGCCACCAGTGATTTGTCGCAGCCCCAGCATTTT. It specifies CATSDLSQPQHF.